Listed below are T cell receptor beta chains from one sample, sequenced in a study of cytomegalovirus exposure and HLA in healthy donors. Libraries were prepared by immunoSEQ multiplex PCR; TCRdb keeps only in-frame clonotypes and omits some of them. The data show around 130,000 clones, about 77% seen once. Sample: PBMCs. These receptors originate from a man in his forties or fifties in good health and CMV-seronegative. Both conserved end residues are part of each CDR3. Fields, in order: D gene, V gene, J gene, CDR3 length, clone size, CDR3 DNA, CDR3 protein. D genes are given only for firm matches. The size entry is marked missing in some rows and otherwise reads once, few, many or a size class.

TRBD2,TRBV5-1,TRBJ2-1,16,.,TGCGCCAGCAGCTTGGCTAGCGGGAGCTCCTACAATGAGCAGTTCTTC,CASSLASGSSYNEQFF
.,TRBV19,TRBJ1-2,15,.,TGTGCCAGTAGTATTATGCGGGGGGCGCCTTGGGGCTACACCTTC,CASSIMRGAPWGYTF
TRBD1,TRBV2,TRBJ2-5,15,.,TGTGCCGGCCGGACAGGGTTGGCTAGGGAGGAGACCCAGTACTTC,CAGRTGLAREETQYF
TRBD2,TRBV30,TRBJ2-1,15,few,TGTGCCTGGGGGGGACTAGCGGGAGGATACAATGAGCAGTTCTTC,CAWGGLAGGYNEQFF
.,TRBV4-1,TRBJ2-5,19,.,TGCGCCAGCAGCCAAGAAGTCGATCGCCGGGGAGCGGGCAGGGAGACCCAGTACTTC,CASSQEVDRRGAGRETQYF
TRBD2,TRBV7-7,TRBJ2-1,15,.,TGTGCTAGCAGCCTCTCCCAGCGGGAGAGCAATGAGCAGTTCTTC,CASSLSQRESNEQFF
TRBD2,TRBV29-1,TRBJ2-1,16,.,TGCAGCGTTGCTTCCTTGGCTAGCGGGCCCCTGACTGAGCAGTTCTTC,CSVASLASGPLTEQFF
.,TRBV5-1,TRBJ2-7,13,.,TGCGCCAGCAGCTGGGAGACTGACTACGAGCAGTACTTC,CASSWETDYEQYF
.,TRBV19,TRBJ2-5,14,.,TGTGCCAGTAGACCACAGGGTAACCAAGAGACCCAGTACTTC,CASRPQGNQETQYF
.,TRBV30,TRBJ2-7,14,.,TGTGCCTGGAGTGTACAGATTAGCTCCTACGAGCAGTACTTC,CAWSVQISSYEQYF
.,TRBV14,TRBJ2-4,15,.,TGTGCCAGCAGCCAAGGGCAGTGGGCCAAAAACATTCAGTACTTC,CASSQGQWAKNIQYF
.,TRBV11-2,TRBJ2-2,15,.,TGTGCCAGCAGCTTAGTGGCTAGTGGGACCGGGGAGCTGTTTTTT,CASSLVASGTGELFF
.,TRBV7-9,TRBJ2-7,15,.,TGTGCCAGCAGCTTAACCGGGGATGGAGTCCACGAGCAGTACTTC,CASSLTGDGVHEQYF